One sample yielded the 28 T cell receptor beta chains listed below, sequenced in a study of OX40 agonist ivuxolimab in advanced cancers. Using immunoSEQ multiplex PCR, the repertoire was profiled, and TCRdb retains in-frame clones only, with some absent. Among approximately 74,000 clones, nearly 90% were seen once, and the ten largest hold around 0.29%. The sample was CD4+ or CD8+ T cells sorted from blood, taken in a trial of the OX40 agonist ivuxolimab. These receptors all stem from an adult with an advanced solid tumor such as melanoma, head and neck, liver or kidney cancer.

The V gene is TRBV19, the J gene TRBJ1-1, with D unclear. The length of the CDR3 is 14 residues. CDR1 and CDR2 (germline): LNHDA, SQIVND (reference sequence). V lost 5 bases, J lost 0 bases, and 10 bases lay in between. This CDR3 reads CASSPAALNTEAFF. CDR3 nucleotide sequence: TGTGCCAGTAGTCCGGCAGCGCTGAACACTGAAGCTTTCTTT.

The chain has TRBV5-1 and TRBJ2-5; TRBD1 matches at 8 bases. This CDR3 region has 15 residues. The germline CDR1 and CDR2 sequences are SGHRS and YFSETQ. V shed 3 bases, J shed 3 bases, and the junction held 7 bases outside the gene matches. The CDR3 DNA follows: TGCGCCAGCAGCTCACATGACAGGGGAAAAGAGACCCAGTACTTC. This sequence encodes CASSSHDRGKETQYF.

This sequence joins TRBV19 and TRBJ2-7, with 7 bases lining up with TRBD2. The germline V gene has CDR1 LNHDA and CDR2 SQIVND (reference sequence). V was pared by 10 bases and J by 3 bases, with 6 bases of the junction left unmatched. CDR3 length: 12 residues. The CDR3 DNA reads TGTGCCACCGCGGGCGGGGGCTACGAGCAGTACTTC. This translates into CATAGGGYEQYF.

The chain employs TRBV28 and TRBJ2-1; 7 bases map to TRBD2. Germline CDR1 and CDR2: MDHEN and SYDVKM. The CDR3 covers 16 residues. V lost 3 bases, J lost 2 bases, and 7 bases stayed unmatched. CDR3 in DNA: TGTGCCAGCAGTTTCCATCCGGGGACTACCTACAATGAGCAGTTCTTC. Protein: CASSFHPGTTYNEQFF. Based on the CDR3 plus reference TRBV28 and TRBJ2-1, the full variable domain is DVKVTQSSRYLVKRTGEKVFLECVQDMDHENMFWYRQDPGLGLRLIYFSYDVKMKEKGDIPEGYSVSREKKERFSLILESASTNQTSMYLCASSFHPGTTYNEQFFGPGTRLTVL.

This chain connects TRBV11-2 to TRBJ2-5, with 8 bases fitting TRBD1. After removal of 3 bases from V and 2 bases from J, the junction contained 5 bases not matched to a gene. Germline V gene lookup returns CDR1 SGHAT and CDR2 FQNNGV. The CDR3 contains 15 residues. CDR3 DNA: TGTGCCAGCAGCTTGCCTACAGGGGGGCAAGAGACCCAGTACTTC. Protein: CASSLPTGGQETQYF.

This clone was recorded only once. The J gene is TRBJ2-5, the V gene TRBV11-2; 7 nucleotides agree with TRBD1. V was pared by 7 bases and J by 1 base, with 6 bases of the junction left unmatched. The CDR3 is 14 residues long. Germline CDR1 SGHAT, CDR2 FQNNGV. The CDR3 DNA sequence: TGTGCCAGCATCTCGGGGACAGCCCAAGAGACCCAGTACTTC. Translating gives CASISGTAQETQYF.

This clone is a singleton in its sample. The chain uses TRBV19 and TRBJ2-3; possibly TRBD1 for D (5 bases). Germline CDR1 and CDR2: LNHDA and SQIVND (reference sequence). The CDR3 totals 12 residues. V shed 6 bases and J shed 4 bases, with 8 bases lying between them. CDR3 nucleotides: TGTGCCAGTAGAGGGGCGGCAGATACGCAGTATTTT. This encodes CASRGAADTQYF.

The genes are TRBV2 and TRBJ1-1; 7 positions agree with TRBD1. The germline V gene encodes CDR1 SNHLY and CDR2 FYNNEI. The junction had 5 bases not matched to a gene; V was cut back by 5 bases and J by 2 bases. The CDR3 is 14 amino acids. CDR3 sequence (DNA): TGTGCCAGCAGTCGACAGGGAGTTAACACTGAAGCTTTCTTT. Translated: CASSRQGVNTEAFF.

The rearrangement uses TRBV6-6 and TRBJ1-2; D ambiguous. V lost 7 bases, J lost 4 bases, and 16 bases lay in between. Germline CDR1 reads MNHNY; CDR2 reads SVGAGI (reference sequence). The CDR3 extends over 14 amino acids. The CDR3 bases are TGTGCCAGCAATCGAGAAGGCCCAGCCTATGGCTACACCTTC. Translation gives CASNREGPAYGYTF.

This chain links TRBV7-2 with TRBJ1-6; the D is unclear. Looked up from germline, CDR1 is SGHTA and CDR2 is FQGNSA. V was trimmed by 7 bases and J by 5 bases, leaving 18 bases between them. The length of the CDR3 is 16 residues. In DNA form, the CDR3 reads TGTGCCAGCAAACCATCCATGGGAAGAGATAATTCACCCCTCCACTTT. It codes for CASKPSMGRDNSPLHF.

Within the sample, this clone is medium-sized. J is TRBJ2-5 and V is TRBV11-2; no firm D call. From germline, CDR1 is SGHAT and CDR2 FQNNGV. This CDR3 has 13 amino acids. V was clipped by 2 bases and J by 9 bases, with 13 bases between them. The CDR3, as DNA: TGTGCCAGCAGCTTACGGTTTGTCCAGGCCCAGTACTTC. As protein: CASSLRFVQAQYF.

The chain links TRBV14 to TRBJ2-1; D is ambiguous. V was clipped by 1 base and J by 7 bases, with 8 bases between them. The CDR3 loop spans 13 amino acids. Germline lookup yields CDR1 SGHDN and CDR2 FVKESK. CDR3 nucleotide sequence: TGTGCCAGCAGCCAAGTGGGGTTAAATGAGCAGTTCTTC. Translating gives CASSQVGLNEQFF.

This clone was counted a single time. The chain's CDR3 is CASSQDLWRSTDTQYF. In DNA form, the CDR3 reads TGCGCCAGCAGCCAAGATCTTTGGAGGAGCACAGATACGCAGTATTTT. V and J are TRBV4-3 and TRBJ2-3; D is possibly TRBD2 (5 bases). Trimming pared 0 bases from V and 0 bases from J, leaving 10 bases between. CDR1 LGHNA and CDR2 YSLEER come from the germline V gene. The CDR3 totals 16 residues.

The rearrangement uses TRBV19 and TRBJ1-5; possible D gene TRBD1, 5 bases. Per germline, CDR1 LNHDA and CDR2 SQIVND (reference sequence). The CDR3 contains 14 residues. V lost 7 bases and J 1 base, leaving 11 bases between the germline ends. The CDR3 coding sequence is TGTGCCAGTAACCGGGGCGGAAGCAATCAGCCCCAGCATTTT. It specifies CASNRGGSNQPQHF.

In DNA, the CDR3 is TGTGCCAGCAGTTCCCAAACCTACGAGCAGTACTTC. This gives the protein CASSSQTYEQYF. The V gene is TRBV28, the J gene TRBJ2-7, with D uncertain. Trimming left V 4 bases short and J 2 bases short, with 6 bases between. Germline V gene lookup returns CDR1 MDHEN and CDR2 SYDVKM. The CDR3 is made up of 12 amino acids.

The rearrangement uses TRBV4-2 and TRBJ1-4, with D unresolved. The CDR3 is 15 amino acids. V gave up 0 bases and J gave up 8 bases, with 13 bases separating them. Germline CDR1 reads LGHNA; CDR2 reads YNFKEQ. The CDR3 spells CASSQEWIGREKLFF. The CDR3 bases are TGTGCCAGCAGCCAAGAATGGATAGGTCGAGAAAAACTGTTTTTT.

This chain joins TRBV4-2 and TRBJ1-1; D is unresolved. Trimming removed 1 base at V and 5 bases at J, with 11 bases between. Germline V CDR1 and CDR2: LGHNA, YNFKEQ. The CDR3 has 14 amino acids. CDR3 DNA sequence: TGTGCCAGCAGCCAAGCCTCCGGGCATACTGAAGCTTTCTTT. It yields the protein CASSQASGHTEAFF.

This clone was seen just once. This chain joins TRBV28 and TRBJ2-7; either TRBD1 or TRBD2 may fit D (7 bases each). This CDR3 is built from 14 residues. V was trimmed by 6 bases and J by 7 bases, leaving 19 bases between them. Germline V gene data show CDR1 as MDHEN and CDR2 as SYDVKM. The CDR3 bases are TGTGCCAGCAGGGAGAGCAGGGGGGGTAGGGAGCAGTACTTC. This translates into CASRESRGGREQYF.

The genes are TRBV6-5 and TRBJ1-5; 7 nucleotides match TRBD1. This CDR3 region has 15 residues. Germline V gene sequence: CDR1 MNHEY, CDR2 SVGAGI. V shed 6 bases, J shed 2 bases, and the junction held 7 bases outside the gene matches. The CDR3 region is CASREVGTGNQPQHF. CDR3 nucleotide sequence: TGTGCCAGCAGAGAGGTGGGGACAGGCAATCAGCCCCAGCATTTT.

The rearrangement uses TRBV2 and TRBJ2-1; D is unresolved. Germline V gene sequence: CDR1 SNHLY, CDR2 FYNNEI. V was clipped by 10 bases and J by 6 bases, with 19 bases between them. The CDR3 sequence is 14 residues long. The CDR3 DNA is TGTGCCACTAAAGCACGACTTGAAGCCAATGAGCAGTTCTTC. It yields the protein CATKARLEANEQFF.

This clone showed up just once. V usage is TRBV10-3 and J usage is TRBJ2-1; 7 nucleotides agree with TRBD1. The CDR3 consists of 13 residues. Germline V gene sequence: CDR1 ENHRY, CDR2 SYGVKD. The junction had 4 bases not matched to a gene; V was cut back by 2 bases and J by 9 bases. CDR3 in amino acids: CAISEDRVSEQFF. DNA of the CDR3: TGTGCCATCAGTGAGGACAGGGTCAGTGAGCAGTTCTTC.

The chain is built from TRBV5-1 and TRBJ1-3, with 9 bases aligning to TRBD1. The CDR3 sequence is 16 residues long. CDR1 is SGHRS, CDR2 YFSETQ, per germline. With 0 bases clipped from V and 2 bases from J, the junction kept 3 bases outside the gene matches. The CDR3 loop reads CASSLEGQGAGNTIYF. Here the CDR3 DNA reads TGCGCCAGCAGCTTGGAGGGACAGGGAGCTGGAAACACCATATATTTT.

This rearrangement joins TRBV7-8 to TRBJ2-6, with D possibly matching TRBD2 (6 bases). V lost 3 bases and J lost 2, with 11 bases in between. The CDR3 contains 16 residues. CDR1 is SGHVS, CDR2 FQNEAQ, per germline. The CDR3 loop is CASSFGGIPGANVLTF. Written as DNA, the CDR3 is TGTGCCAGCAGCTTCGGCGGGATCCCTGGGGCCAACGTCCTGACTTTC.

The rearrangement uses TRBV27 and TRBJ2-3, with 8 bases matching TRBD2. The CDR3 sequence is 12 residues long. From germline, CDR1 is MNHEY and CDR2 SMNVEV (reference sequence). Trimming cost V 6 bases and J 6 bases; bases outside gene matches: 2. CDR3 residues: CASRSGGDTQYF. The CDR3 coding sequence is TGTGCCAGCAGAAGCGGGGGCGATACGCAGTATTTT.

The J gene is TRBJ2-6, the V gene TRBV5-1; D remains unclear. Germline loops: CDR1 SGHRS, CDR2 YFSETQ. V shed 4 bases and J shed 4 bases, with 6 bases lying between them. The CDR3 is 13 residues long. The CDR3 DNA follows: TGCGCCAGCAGCCTACAGGGGGCCAACGTCCTGACTTTC. It encodes CASSLQGANVLTF.

The chain uses TRBV27 and TRBJ2-2; D is perhaps TRBD2 (6 bases). The germline V gene encodes CDR1 MNHEY and CDR2 SMNVEV (reference sequence). Trimming took 5 bases from V and 5 from J, leaving 9 bases between them. The CDR3 totals 13 residues. The CDR3 bases are TGTGCCAGCAGTCGAGGGACTACCGGGGAGCTGTTTTTT. Protein product: CASSRGTTGELFF.

The CDR3 DNA sequence: TGTGCCAGCAGCTCGGGACTAGCGGGACCCTACGAGCAGTACTTC. It specifies CASSSGLAGPYEQYF. The chain links TRBV7-2 to TRBJ2-7; TRBD2 matches at 13 bases. The V segment lost 4 bases and the J segment 2 bases; nucleotides outside the gene matches: 2. The CDR3 is 15 amino acids. From germline, CDR1 is SGHTA and CDR2 FQGNSA.

This clone was seen only once. This chain connects TRBV29-1 to TRBJ2-1; 12 nucleotides match TRBD2. The V segment lost 7 bases and the J segment 5 bases; nucleotides outside the gene matches: 3. This CDR3 comprises 13 residues. Germline loops: CDR1 SQVTM, CDR2 ANQGSEA. CDR3 sequence (DNA): TGCAGCGCCGGACTAGCGGGGAACAATGAGCAGTTCTTC. Translated: CSAGLAGNNEQFF.